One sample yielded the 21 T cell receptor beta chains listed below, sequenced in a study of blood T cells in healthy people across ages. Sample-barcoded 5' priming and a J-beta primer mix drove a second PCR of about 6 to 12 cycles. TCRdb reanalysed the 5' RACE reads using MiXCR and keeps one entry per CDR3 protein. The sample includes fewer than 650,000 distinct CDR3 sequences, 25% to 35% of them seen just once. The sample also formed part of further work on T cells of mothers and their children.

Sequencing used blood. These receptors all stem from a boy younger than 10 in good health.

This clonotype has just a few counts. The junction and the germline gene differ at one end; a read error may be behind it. CDR3: CASSRLAVKFF. As DNA, the CDR3 is TGTGCCAGCAGTAGACTAGCGGTGAAGTTCTTC. The chain uses TRBV12-3 or TRBV12-4 and TRBJ2-5; 9 nucleotides align to TRBD2. The CDR3 contains 11 residues.

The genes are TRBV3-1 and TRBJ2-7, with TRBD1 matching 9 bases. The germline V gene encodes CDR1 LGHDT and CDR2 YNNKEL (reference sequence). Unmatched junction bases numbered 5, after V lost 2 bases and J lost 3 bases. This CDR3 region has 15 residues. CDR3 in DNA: TGTGCCAGCAGCCAATCGACAGGGGGGATCTACGAGCAGTACTTC. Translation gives CASSQSTGGIYEQYF.

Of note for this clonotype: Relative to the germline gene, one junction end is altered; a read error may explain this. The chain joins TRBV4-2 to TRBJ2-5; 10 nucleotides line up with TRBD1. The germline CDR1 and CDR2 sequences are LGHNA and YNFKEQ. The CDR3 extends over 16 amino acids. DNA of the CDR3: TGTGCCAGCAGCCCTACCTTAGGACAGGGGGGAGAGGCCCAGTACTTC. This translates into CASSPTLGQGGEAQYF.

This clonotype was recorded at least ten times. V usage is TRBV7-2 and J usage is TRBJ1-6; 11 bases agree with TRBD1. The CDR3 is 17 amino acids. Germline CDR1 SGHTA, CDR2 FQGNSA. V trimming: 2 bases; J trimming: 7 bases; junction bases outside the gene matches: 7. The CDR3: CASSLTGTGGTNSPLHF. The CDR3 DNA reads TGTGCCAGCAGCTTAACCGGGACAGGGGGAACGAATTCACCCCTCCACTTT.

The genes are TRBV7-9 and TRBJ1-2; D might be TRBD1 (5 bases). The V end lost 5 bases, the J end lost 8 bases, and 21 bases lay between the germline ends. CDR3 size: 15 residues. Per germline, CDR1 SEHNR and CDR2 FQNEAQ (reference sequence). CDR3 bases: TGTGCCAGCAGCCGGATTCGGGGCAATGATGAGGGCTACACCTTC. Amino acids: CASSRIRGNDEGYTF.

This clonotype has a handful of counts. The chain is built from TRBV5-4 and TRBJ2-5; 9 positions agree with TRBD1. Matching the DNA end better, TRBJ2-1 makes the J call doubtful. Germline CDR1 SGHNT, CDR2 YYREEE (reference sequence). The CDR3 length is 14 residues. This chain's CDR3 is CASSFSTGGYEQFF. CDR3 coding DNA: TGTGCCAGCAGCTTCTCGACAGGGGGGTATGAGCAGTTCTTC.

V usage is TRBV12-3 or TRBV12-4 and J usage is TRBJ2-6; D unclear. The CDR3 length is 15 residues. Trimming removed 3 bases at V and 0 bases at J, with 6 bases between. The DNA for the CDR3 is TGTGCCAGCAGTTTTTCCGTCTCTGGGGCCAACGTCCTGACTTTC. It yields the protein CASSFSVSGANVLTF.

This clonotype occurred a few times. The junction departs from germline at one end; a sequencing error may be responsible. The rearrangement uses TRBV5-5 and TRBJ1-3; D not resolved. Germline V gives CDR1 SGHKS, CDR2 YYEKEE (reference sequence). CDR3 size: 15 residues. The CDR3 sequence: CASSSAPGPGNTIYF. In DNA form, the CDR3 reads TGTGCCAGCAGCTCCGCCCCGGGCCCTGGGAACACCATATATTTT.

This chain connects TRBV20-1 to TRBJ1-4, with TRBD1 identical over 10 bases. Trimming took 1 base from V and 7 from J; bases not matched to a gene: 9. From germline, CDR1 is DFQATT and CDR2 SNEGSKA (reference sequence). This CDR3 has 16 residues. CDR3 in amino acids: CSARATGGDRGEKLFF. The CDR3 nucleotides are TGCAGTGCTAGAGCCACTGGGGGGGACAGGGGTGAAAAACTGTTTTTT.

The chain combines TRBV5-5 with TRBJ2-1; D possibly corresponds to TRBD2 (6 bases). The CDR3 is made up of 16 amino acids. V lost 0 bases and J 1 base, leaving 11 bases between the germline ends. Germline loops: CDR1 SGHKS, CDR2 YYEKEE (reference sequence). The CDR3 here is CASSLAMEGSYNEQFF. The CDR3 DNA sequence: TGTGCCAGCAGCTTGGCTATGGAGGGGTCCTACAATGAGCAGTTCTTC. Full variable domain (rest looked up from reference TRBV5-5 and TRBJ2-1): DAGVTQSPTHLIKTRGQQVTLRCSPISGHKSVSWYQQVLGQGPQFIFQYYEKEERGRGNFPDRFSARQFPNYSSELNVNALLLGDSALYLCASSLAMEGSYNEQFFGPGTRLTVL.

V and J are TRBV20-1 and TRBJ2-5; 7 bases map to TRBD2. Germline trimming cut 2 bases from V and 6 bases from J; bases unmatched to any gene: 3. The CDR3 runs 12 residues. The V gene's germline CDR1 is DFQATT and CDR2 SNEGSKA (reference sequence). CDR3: CSARRGEKTQYF. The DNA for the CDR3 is TGCAGTGCTAGACGGGGGGAGAAGACCCAGTACTTC.

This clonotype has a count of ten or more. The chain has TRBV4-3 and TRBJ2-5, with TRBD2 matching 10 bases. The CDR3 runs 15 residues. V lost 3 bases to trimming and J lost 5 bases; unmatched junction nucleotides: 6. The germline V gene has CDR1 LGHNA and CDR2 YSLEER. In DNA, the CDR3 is TGCGCCAGCAGCCAGGTTGGGACTAGCGTGGAGACCCAGTACTTC. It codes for CASSQVGTSVETQYF.

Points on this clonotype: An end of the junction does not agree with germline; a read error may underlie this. CDR3 DNA sequence: TGTGCAAGCATCCCTAGAGAGTGTAACGAGCAGTACTTC. Residues: CASIPRECNEQYF. The genes are TRBV11-2 and TRBJ2-7; D is undetermined. The germline CDR1 and CDR2 sequences are SGHAT and FQNNGV. This CDR3 spans 13 amino acids.

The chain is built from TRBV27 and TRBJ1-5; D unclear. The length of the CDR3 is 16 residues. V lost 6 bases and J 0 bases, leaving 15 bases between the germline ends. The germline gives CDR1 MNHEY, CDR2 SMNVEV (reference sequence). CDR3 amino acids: CASSFRAGGSNQPQHF. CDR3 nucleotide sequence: TGTGCCAGCAGCTTCCGCGCCGGCGGTAGCAATCAGCCCCAGCATTTT.

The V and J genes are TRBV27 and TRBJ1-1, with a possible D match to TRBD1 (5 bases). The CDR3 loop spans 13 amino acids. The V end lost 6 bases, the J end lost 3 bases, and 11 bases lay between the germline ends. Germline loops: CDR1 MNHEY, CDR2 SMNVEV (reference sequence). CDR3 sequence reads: CASRYGRDTEAFF. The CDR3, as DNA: TGTGCCAGCAGATATGGCAGGGACACTGAAGCTTTCTTT.

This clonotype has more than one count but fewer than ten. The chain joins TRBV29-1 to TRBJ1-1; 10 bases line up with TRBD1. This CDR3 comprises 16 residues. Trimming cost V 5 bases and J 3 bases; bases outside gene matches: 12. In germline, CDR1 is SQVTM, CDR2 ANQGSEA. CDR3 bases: TGCAGCGTTCCACCCGGGACAGGGGATCAGGACACTGAAGCTTTCTTT. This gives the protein CSVPPGTGDQDTEAFF.

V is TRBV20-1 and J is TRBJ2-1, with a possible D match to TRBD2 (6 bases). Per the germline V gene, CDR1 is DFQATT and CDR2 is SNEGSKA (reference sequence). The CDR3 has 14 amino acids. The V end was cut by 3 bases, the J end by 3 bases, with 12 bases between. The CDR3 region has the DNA TGCAGTGCTAGTTCGGGAGAGGGCTACAATGAGCAGTTCTTC. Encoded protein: CSASSGEGYNEQFF.

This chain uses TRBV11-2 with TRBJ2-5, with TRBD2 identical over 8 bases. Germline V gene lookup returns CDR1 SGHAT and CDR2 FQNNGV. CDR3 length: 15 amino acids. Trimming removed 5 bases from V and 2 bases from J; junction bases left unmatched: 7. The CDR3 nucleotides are TGTGCCAGCAGCCCAGGGACTAGACTGCAAGAGACCCAGTACTTC. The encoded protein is CASSPGTRLQETQYF.

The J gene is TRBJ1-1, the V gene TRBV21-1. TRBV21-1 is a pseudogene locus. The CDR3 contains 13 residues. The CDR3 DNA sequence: TGTGCCAGCAGCAAAGGGAGGAACACTGAAGCTTTCTTT. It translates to CASSKGRNTEAFF.

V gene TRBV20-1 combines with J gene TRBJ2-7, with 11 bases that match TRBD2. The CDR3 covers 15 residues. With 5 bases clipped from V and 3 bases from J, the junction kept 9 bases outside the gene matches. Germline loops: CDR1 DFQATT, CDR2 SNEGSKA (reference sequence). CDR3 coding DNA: TGCAGTGCTCCCATAGCGGGAGGGATCCTCTACGAGCAGTACTTC. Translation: CSAPIAGGILYEQYF.

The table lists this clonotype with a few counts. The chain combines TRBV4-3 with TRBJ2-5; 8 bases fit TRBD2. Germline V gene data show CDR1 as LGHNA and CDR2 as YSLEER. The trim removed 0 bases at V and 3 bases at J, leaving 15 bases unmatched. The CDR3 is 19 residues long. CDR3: CASSQEFTSGGTREETQYF. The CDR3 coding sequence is TGCGCCAGCAGCCAAGAGTTTACTAGCGGAGGGACCCGTGAAGAGACCCAGTACTTC.